This entry is about one T cell receptor beta chain. The source of the sample is a study of T cell responses to AZD1222 COVID-19 vaccine. The repertoire was sequenced with immunoSEQ multiplex PCR; TCRdb's copy has only in-frame clones and lacks some. The sample carries 140,000 or so clones, 85% to 95% recorded once. Germline CDR1 is SEHNR and CDR2 is FQNEAQ (reference sequence). V dropped 2 bases and J dropped 6 bases, with 16 bases sitting between them. This CDR3 comprises 15 residues. This chain connects TRBV7-9 to TRBJ1-1; D is possibly TRBD1 (6 bases). The receptor was isolated from an adult who had recovered from COVID-19. Specimen: peripheral blood, collected after recovery from COVID-19. In nucleotides, the CDR3 is TGTGCCAGCAGCTTAAGGGACACCTTGGTGGCTGAAGCTTTCTTT. Translating it yields CASSLRDTLVAEAFF.